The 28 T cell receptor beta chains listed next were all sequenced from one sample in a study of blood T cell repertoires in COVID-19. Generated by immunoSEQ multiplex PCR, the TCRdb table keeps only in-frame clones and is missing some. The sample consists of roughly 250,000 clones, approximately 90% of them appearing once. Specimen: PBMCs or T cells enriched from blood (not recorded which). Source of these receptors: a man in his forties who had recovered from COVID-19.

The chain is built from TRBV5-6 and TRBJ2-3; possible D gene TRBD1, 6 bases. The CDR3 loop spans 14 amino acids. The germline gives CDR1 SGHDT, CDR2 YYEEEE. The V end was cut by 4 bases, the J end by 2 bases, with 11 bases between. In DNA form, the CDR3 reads TGTGCCAGCAGCCCTTACAGGGACACAGATACGCAGTATTTT. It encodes CASSPYRDTDTQYF.

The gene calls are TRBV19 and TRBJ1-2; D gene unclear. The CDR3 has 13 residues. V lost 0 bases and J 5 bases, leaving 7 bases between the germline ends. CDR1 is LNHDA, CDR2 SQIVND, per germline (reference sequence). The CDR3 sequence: CASSIDREYGYTF. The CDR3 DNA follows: TGTGCCAGTAGTATAGATAGGGAGTATGGCTACACCTTC.

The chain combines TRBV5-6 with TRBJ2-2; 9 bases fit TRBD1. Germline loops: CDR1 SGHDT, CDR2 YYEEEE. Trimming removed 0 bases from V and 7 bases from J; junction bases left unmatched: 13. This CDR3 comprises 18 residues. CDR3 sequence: CASSLDRRDRVYDGELFF. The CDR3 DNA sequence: TGTGCCAGCAGCTTGGACCGCCGGGACAGGGTATACGACGGGGAGCTGTTTTTT.

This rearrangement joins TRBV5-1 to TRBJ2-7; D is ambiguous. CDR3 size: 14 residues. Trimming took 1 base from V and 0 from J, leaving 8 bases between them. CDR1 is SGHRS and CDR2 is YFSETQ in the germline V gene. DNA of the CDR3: TGCGCCAGCAGCTTGTTACAGAACTCCTACGAGCAGTACTTC. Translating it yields CASSLLQNSYEQYF.

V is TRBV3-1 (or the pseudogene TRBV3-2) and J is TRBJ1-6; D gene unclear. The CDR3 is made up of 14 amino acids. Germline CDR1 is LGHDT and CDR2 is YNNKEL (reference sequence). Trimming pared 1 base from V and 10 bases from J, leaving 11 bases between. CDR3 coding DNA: TGTGCCAGCAGCCAAGTGTCGGGAAACTCACCCCTCCACTTT. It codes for CASSQVSGNSPLHF.

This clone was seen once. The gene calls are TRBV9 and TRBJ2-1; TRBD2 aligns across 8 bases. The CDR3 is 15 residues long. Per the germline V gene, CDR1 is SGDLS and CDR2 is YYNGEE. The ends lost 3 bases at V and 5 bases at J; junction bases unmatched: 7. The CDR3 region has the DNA TGTGCCAGCAGCGCCCCGGGACTAGGGGACAATGAGCAGTTCTTC. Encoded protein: CASSAPGLGDNEQFF.

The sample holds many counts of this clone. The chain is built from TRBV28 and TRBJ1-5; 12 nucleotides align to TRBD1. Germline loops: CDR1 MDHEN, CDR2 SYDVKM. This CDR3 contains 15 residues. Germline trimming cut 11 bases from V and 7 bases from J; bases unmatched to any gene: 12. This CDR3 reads CAGGTGGPRTQPQHF. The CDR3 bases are TGTGCCGGAGGGACAGGGGGCCCTCGGACGCAGCCCCAGCATTTT.

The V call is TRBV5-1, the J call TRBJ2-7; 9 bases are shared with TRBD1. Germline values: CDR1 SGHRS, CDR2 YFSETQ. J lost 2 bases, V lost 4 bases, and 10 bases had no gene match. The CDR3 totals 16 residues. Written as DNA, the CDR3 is TGCGCCAGCAGCCAGGGTCCGGGACAGGGAACCTACGAGCAGTACTTC. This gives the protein CASSQGPGQGTYEQYF.

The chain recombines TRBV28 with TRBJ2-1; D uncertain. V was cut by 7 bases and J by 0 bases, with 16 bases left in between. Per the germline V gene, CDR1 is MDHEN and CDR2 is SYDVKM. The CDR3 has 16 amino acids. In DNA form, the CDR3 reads TGTGCCAGCATCGAGAGGCGCGGAAACTCCTACAATGAGCAGTTCTTC. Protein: CASIERRGNSYNEQFF.

CDR3 loop: CATTRGTGNEKLFF. The CDR3 DNA reads TGTGCCACAACCCGGGGGACAGGGAATGAAAAACTGTTTTTT. This chain uses TRBV11-3 with TRBJ1-4, with TRBD1 identical over 9 bases. The germline V gene has CDR1 SGHNT and CDR2 YENEEA. V gave up 10 bases and J gave up 5 bases; unmatched junction bases: 8. There are 14 residues in the CDR3.

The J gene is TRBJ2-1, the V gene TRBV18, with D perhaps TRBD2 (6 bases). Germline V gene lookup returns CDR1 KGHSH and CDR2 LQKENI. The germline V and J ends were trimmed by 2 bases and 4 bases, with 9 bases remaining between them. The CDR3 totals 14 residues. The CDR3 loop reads CASSPTSLYNEQFF. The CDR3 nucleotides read TGTGCCAGCTCACCAACTAGCCTATACAATGAGCAGTTCTTC.

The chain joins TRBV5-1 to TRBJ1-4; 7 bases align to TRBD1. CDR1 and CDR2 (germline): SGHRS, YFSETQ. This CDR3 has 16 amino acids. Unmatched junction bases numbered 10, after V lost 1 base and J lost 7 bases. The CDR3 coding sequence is TGCGCCAGCAGCTTGAAGGATAGGGGGCGAAGTGAAAAACTGTTTTTT. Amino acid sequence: CASSLKDRGRSEKLFF.

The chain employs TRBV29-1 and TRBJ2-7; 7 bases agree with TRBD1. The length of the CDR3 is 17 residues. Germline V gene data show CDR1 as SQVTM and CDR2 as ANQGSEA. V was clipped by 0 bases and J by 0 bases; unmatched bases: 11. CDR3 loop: CSVEDFVRGPNSYEQYF. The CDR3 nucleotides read TGCAGCGTTGAAGATTTTGTAAGGGGGCCTAACTCCTACGAGCAGTACTTC.

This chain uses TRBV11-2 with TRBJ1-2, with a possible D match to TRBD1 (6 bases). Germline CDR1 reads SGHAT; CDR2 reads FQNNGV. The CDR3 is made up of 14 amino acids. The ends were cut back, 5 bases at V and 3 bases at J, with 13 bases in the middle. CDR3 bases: TGTGCCAGCAGCCGTATAGGGGGTGACTATGGCTACACCTTC. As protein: CASSRIGGDYGYTF.

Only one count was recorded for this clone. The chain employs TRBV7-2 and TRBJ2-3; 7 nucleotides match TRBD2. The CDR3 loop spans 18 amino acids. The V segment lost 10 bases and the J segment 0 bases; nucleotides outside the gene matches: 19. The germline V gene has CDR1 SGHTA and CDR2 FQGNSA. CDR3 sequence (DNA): TGTGCCACCGCCCGGGGACTAACTCTATGGGGGAGCACAGATACGCAGTATTTT. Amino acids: CATARGLTLWGSTDTQYF.

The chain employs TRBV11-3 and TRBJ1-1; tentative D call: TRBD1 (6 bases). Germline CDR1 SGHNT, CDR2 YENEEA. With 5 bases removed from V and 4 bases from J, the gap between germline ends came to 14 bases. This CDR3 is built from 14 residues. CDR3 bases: TGTGCCAGCAGCGCAACGGGACACCGCACTGAAGCTTTCTTT. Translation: CASSATGHRTEAFF. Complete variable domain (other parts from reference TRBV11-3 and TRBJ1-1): EAGVVQSPRYKIIEKKQPVAFWCNPISGHNTLYWYLQNLGQGPELLIRYENEEAVDDSQLPKDRFSAERLKGVDSTLKIQPAELGDSAVYLCASSATGHRTEAFFGQGTRLTVV.

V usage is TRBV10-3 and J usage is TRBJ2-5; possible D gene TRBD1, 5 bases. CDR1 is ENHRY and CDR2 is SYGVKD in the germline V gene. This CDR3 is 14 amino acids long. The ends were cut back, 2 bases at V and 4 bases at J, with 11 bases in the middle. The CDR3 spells CAISESRQGETQYF. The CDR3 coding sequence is TGTGCCATCAGTGAGAGCAGGCAGGGAGAGACCCAGTACTTC.

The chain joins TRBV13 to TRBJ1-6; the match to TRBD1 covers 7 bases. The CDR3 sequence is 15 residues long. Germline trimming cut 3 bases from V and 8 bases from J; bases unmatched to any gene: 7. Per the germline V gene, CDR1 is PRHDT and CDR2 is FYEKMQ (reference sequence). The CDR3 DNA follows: TGTGCCAGCAGCTTTACAGGGGAAGGGGATTCACCCCTCCACTTT. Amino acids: CASSFTGEGDSPLHF.

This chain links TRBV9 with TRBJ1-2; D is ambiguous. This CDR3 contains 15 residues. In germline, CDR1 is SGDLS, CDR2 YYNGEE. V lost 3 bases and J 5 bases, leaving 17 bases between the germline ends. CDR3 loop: CASSASGIIHYGYTF. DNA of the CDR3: TGTGCCAGCAGCGCCTCCGGGATAATACATTATGGCTACACCTTC. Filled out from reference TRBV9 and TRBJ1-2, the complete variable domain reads DSGVTQTPKHLITATGQRVTLRCSPRSGDLSVYWYQQSLDQGLQFLIQYYNGEERAKGNILERFSAQQFPDLHSELNLSSLELGDSALYFCASSASGIIHYGYTFGSGTRLTVV.

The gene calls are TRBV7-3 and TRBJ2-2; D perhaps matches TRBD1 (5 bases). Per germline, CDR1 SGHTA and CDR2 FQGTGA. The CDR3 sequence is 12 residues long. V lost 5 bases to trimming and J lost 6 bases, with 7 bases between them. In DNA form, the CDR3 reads TGTGCCAGCAGCCAAGGGGCCGGGGAGCTGTTTTTT. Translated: CASSQGAGELFF.

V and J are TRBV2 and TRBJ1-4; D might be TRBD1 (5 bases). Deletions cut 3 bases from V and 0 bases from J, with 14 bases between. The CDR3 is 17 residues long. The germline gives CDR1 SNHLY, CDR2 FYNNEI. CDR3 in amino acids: CASSDNRIIATNEKLFF. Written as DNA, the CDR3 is TGTGCCAGCAGTGATAACAGGATTATAGCAACTAATGAAAAACTGTTTTTT.

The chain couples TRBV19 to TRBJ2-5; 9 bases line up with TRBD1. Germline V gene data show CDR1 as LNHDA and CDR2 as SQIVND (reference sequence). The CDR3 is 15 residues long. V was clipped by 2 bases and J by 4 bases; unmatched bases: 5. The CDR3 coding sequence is TGTGCCAGTAGTATATTGGGACAGGGTGGAGAGACCCAGTACTTC. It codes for CASSILGQGGETQYF.

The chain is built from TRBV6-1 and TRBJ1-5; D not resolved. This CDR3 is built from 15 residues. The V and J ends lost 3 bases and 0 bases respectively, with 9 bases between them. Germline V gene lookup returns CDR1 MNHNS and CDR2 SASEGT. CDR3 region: CASSEPTSSNQPQHF. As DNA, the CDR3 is TGTGCCAGCAGTGAGCCGACATCTAGCAATCAGCCCCAGCATTTT.

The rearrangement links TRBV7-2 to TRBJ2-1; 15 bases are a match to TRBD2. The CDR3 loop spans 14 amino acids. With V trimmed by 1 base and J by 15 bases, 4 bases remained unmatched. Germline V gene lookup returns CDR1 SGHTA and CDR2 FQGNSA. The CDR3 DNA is TGTGCCAGCAGCTTAGACGGACTAGCGGGAGGGGGGTTCTTC. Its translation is CASSLDGLAGGGFF.

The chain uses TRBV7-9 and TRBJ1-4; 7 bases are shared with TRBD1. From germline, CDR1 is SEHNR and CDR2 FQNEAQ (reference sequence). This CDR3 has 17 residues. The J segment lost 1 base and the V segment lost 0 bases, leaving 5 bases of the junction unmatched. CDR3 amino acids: CASSLAGGFETNEKLFF. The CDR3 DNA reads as TGTGCCAGCAGCTTAGCAGGGGGCTTTGAAACTAATGAAAAACTGTTTTTT.

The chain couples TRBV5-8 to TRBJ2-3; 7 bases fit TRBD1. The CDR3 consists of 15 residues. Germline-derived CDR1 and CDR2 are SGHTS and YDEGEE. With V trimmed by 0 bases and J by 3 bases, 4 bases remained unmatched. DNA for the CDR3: TGTGCCAGCAGCTTGGGGGACAGCTCAACAGATACGCAGTATTTT. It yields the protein CASSLGDSSTDTQYF. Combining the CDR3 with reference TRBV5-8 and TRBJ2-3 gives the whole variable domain EAGVTQSPTHLIKTRGQQATLRCSPISGHTSVYWYQQALGLGLQFLLWYDEGEERNRGNFPPRFSGRQFPNYSSELNVNALELEDSALYLCASSLGDSSTDTQYFGPGTRLTVL.

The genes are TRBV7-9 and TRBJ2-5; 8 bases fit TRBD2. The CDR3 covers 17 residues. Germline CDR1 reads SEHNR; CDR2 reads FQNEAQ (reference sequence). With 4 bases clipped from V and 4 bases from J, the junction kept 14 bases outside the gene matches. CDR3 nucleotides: TGTGCCAGCAGCTCACAAGGGACTAGTAATTTTGTAGAGACCCAGTACTTC. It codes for CASSSQGTSNFVETQYF.

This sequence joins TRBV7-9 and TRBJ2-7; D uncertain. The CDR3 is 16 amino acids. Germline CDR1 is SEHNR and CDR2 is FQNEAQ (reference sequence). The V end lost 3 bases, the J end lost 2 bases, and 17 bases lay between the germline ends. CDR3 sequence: CASSFSSDMSAYEQYF. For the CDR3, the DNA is TGTGCCAGCAGCTTTTCTTCTGACATGTCCGCCTACGAGCAGTACTTC. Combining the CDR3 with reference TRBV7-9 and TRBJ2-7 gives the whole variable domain DTGVSQNPRHKITKRGQNVTFRCDPISEHNRLYWYRQTLGQGPEFLTYFQNEAQLEKSRLLSDRFSAERPKGSFSTLEIQRTEQGDSAMYLCASSFSSDMSAYEQYFGPGTRLTVT.